One T cell receptor (beta chain) is described in this entry. The germline gives CDR1 ENHRY, CDR2 SYGVKD. V trimming: 3 bases; J trimming: 2 bases; junction bases outside the gene matches: 8. This CDR3 region has 17 residues. cDNA synthesis used a TRAV/TRBV-specific primer set for both chains. TCR amplification used about 18 PCR cycles, a constant-region primer and a V-primer adapter. TCRdb redid the calling of the reads with MiXCR, one entry per CDR3 protein. In the table there are some 11,000 distinct CDR3 sequences, approximately 60% of which are singletons. These data belong to a study of low-dose radiotherapy and immunotherapy resistance in tumors.

This clonotype originated in a human donor with advanced metastatic prostate, ovarian, gallbladder or colorectal cancer (not recorded which). This table probably holds off-target reads from a library built for another chain. The chain joins TRBV10-3 to TRBJ2-3, with 10 positions matching TRBD1. The CDR3 nucleotides read TGTGCCATCAGTGACCTCACCGGGACAGGGGTCACAGATACGCAGTATTTT. This sequence encodes CAISDLTGTGVTDTQYF.